The clone carrying this TCR beta chain was counted a few times. Profiling that covered TCR beta VDJ and CDR3 relied on genomic DNA as its template. One entry per CDR3 protein, called by TCRdb with MiXCR from the reads. This sample has some 170,000 distinct CDR3 sequences, with more than 45% found just once. Sequencing involved patients with CD8+CD57+ cell expansion previously shown by flow cytometry. This CDR3 is built from 14 residues. Germline lookup yields CDR1 SNHLY and CDR2 FYNNEI. V was clipped by 5 bases and J by 1 base, with 11 bases between them. The data originate from a study of CD8+CD57+ T cells in acquired aplastic anemia.

V gene TRBV2 combines with J gene TRBJ2-5, with a weak D call TRBD2 (6 bases). Sequences were obtained from sorted CD4+, CD8+, or CD8+CD57+ T cells (not recorded which) from PBMCs. This sequence was found in a human donor with aplastic anemia. CDR3 amino acids: CASSRTTSQETQYF. As DNA, the CDR3 is TGTGCCAGCAGTCGAACGACTAGCCAAGAGACCCAGTACTTC.